This TCR beta chain was profiled in a study of blood T cell repertoires in COVID-19. Study as a whole: Sample material is recorded as cDNA or gDNA derived from T cells, B-cell-depleted T cells, or PBMCs.

Per the original methods: Researchers report that nucleated cell counts were estimated from reference gene primer amplification. TCRdb keeps only in-frame clones here, not all; method: immunoSEQ multiplex PCR. V and J calls plus clone size are reproduced from that table; the DNA served to infer D and trimming. The sample has about 90,000 clones, roughly 90% seen once. CDR3 length: 15 residues. Germline lookup yields CDR1 SGHRS and CDR2 YFSETQ. Germline trimming cut 4 bases from V and 5 bases from J; bases unmatched to any gene: 3. Seattle participants joined during active infection and were tracked over time.

The chain carries TRBV5-1 and TRBJ1-6, with TRBD1 matching 10 bases. Sequenced input: peripheral blood. The clonotype comes from a man aged 45-65 years with COVID-19, enrolled during active disease. The CDR3 DNA reads as TGCGCCAGCAGCCCCGGGACAGGGGATAATTCACCCCTCCACTTT. This sequence encodes CASSPGTGDNSPLHF.